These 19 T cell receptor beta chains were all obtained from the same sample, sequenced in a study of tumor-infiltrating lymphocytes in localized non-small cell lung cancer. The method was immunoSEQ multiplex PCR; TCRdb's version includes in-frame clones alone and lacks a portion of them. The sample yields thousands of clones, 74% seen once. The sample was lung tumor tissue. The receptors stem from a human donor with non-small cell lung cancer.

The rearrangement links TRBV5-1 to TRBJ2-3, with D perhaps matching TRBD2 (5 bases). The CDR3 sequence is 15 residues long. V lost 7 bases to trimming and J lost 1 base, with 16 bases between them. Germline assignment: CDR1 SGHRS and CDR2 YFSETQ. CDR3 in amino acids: CASRRLAGGTDTQYF. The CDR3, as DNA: TGCGCCAGCCGACGGCTGGCGGGCGGCACAGATACGCAGTATTTT.

CDR3 DNA sequence: TGTGCCAGCAGCCGGCCGCGGGACGCCTATAATTCACCCCTCCACTTT. It specifies CASSRPRDAYNSPLHF. This chain uses TRBV7-2 with TRBJ1-6; D is possibly TRBD1 (5 bases). The V end lost 5 bases, the J end lost 2 bases, and 13 bases lay between the germline ends. CDR1 and CDR2 from the germline V gene are SGHTA and FQGNSA. The CDR3 runs to 16 residues.

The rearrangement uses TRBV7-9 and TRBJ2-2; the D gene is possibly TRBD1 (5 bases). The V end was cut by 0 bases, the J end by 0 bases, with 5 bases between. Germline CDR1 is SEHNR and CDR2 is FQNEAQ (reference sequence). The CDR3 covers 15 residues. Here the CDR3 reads CASSLAGANTGELFF. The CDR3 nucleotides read TGTGCCAGCAGCTTAGCAGGGGCGAACACCGGGGAGCTGTTTTTT. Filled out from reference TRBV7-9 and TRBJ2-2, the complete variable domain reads DTGVSQNPRHKITKRGQNVTFRCDPISEHNRLYWYRQTLGQGPEFLTYFQNEAQLEKSRLLSDRFSAERPKGSFSTLEIQRTEQGDSAMYLCASSLAGANTGELFFGEGSRLTVL.

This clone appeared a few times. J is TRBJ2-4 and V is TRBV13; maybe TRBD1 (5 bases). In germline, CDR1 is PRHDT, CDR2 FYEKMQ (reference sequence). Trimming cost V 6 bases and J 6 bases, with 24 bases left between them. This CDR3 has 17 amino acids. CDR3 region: CASSRQQAISKLNIQYF. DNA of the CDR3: TGTGCCAGCAGTCGACAACAGGCAATCTCGAAGTTAAACATTCAGTACTTC.

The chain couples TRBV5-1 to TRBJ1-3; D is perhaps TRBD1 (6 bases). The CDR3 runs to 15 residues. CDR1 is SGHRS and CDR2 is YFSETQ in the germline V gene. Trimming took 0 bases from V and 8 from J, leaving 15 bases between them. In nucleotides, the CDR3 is TGCGCCAGCAGCTTGGGTACAGGGTTGATTGACACCATATATTTT. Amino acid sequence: CASSLGTGLIDTIYF.

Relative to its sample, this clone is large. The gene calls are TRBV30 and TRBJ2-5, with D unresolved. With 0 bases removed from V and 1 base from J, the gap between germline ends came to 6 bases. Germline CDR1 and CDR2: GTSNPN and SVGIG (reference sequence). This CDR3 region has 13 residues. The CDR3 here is CAWSVLTQETQYF. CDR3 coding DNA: TGTGCCTGGAGTGTACTAACCCAAGAGACCCAGTACTTC.

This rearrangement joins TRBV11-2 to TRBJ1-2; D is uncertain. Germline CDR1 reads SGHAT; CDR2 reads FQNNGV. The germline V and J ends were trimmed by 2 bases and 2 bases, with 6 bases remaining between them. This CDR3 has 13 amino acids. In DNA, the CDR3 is TGTGCCAGCAGCTTACGGAGAAACTATGGCTACACCTTC. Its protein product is CASSLRRNYGYTF.

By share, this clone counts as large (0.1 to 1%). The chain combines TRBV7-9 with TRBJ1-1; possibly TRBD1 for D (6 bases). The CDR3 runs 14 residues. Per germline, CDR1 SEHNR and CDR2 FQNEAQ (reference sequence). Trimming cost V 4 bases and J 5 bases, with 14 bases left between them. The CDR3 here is CASSYGTTGTEAFF. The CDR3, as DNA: TGTGCCAGCAGCTATGGGACAACGGGTACTGAAGCTTTCTTT.

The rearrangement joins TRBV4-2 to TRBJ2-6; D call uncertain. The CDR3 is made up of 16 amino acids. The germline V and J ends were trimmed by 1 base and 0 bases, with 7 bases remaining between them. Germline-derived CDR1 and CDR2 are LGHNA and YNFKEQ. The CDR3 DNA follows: TGTGCCAGCAGCCAAGGTCCGGGCTCTGGGGCCAACGTCCTGACTTTC. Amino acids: CASSQGPGSGANVLTF.

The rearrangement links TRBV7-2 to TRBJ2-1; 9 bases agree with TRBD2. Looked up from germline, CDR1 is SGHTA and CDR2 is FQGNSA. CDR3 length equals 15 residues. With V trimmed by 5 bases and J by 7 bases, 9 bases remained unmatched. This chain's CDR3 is CASSPTSGLMNEQFF. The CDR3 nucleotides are TGTGCCAGCAGCCCGACTAGCGGCTTGATGAATGAGCAGTTCTTC.

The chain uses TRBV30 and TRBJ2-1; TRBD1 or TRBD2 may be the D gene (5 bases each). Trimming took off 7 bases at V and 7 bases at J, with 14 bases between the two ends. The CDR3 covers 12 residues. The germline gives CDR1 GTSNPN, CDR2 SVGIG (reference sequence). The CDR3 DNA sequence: TGTGCCTTCACCGGGACGTCTAATGAGCAGTTCTTC. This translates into CAFTGTSNEQFF.

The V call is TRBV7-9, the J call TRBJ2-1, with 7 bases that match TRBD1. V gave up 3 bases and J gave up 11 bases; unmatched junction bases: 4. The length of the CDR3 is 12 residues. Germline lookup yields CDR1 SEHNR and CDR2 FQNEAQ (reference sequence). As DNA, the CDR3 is TGTGCCAGCAGCTTCCAAGGGGGCAAGCAGTTCTTC. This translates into CASSFQGGKQFF.

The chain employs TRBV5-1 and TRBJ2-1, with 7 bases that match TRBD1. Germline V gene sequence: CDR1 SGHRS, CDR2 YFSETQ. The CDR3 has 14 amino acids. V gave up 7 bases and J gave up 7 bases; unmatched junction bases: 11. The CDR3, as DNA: TGCGCCAGCGGTATTAGACAGGGTCAGAATGAGCAGTTCTTC. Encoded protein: CASGIRQGQNEQFF.

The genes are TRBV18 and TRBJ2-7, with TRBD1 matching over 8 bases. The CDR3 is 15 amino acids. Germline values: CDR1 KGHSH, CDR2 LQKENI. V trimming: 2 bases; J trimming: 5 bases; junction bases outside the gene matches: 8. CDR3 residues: CASSPVGTGRNEQYF. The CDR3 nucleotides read TGTGCCAGCTCACCAGTTGGGACAGGACGGAACGAGCAGTACTTC.

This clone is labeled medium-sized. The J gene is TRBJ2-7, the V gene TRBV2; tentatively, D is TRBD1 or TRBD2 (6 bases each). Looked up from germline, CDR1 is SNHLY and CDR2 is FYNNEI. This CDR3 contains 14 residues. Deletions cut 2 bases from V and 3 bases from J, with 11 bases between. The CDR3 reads CASSESGEVYEQYF. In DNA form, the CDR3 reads TGTGCCAGCAGTGAATCAGGGGAGGTCTACGAGCAGTACTTC.

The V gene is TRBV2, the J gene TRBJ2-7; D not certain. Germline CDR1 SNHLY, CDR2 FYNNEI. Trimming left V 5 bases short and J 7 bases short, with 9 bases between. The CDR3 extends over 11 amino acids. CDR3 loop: CASSYMGEQYF. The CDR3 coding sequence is TGTGCCAGCAGTTATATGGGAGAGCAGTACTTC.

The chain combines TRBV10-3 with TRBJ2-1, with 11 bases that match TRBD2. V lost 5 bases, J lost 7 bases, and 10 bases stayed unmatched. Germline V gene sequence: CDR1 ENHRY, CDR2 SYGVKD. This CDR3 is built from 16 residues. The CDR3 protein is CAISPPQGLAENEQFF. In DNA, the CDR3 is TGTGCCATCAGTCCCCCGCAGGGACTAGCGGAGAATGAGCAGTTCTTC.

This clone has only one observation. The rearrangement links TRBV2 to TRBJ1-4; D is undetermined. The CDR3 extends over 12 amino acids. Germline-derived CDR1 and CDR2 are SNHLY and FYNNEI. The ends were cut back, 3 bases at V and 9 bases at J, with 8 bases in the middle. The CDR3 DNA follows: TGTGCCAGCAGTGACCAAATCCAAAAACTGTTTTTT. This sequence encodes CASSDQIQKLFF.

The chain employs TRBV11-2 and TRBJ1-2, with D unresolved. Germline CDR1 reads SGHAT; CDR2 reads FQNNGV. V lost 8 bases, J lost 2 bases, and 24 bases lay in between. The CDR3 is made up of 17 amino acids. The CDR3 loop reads CASEALAGSSLNYGYTF. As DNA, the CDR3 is TGTGCCAGCGAAGCCCTCGCTGGCTCCTCTCTCAACTATGGCTACACCTTC.